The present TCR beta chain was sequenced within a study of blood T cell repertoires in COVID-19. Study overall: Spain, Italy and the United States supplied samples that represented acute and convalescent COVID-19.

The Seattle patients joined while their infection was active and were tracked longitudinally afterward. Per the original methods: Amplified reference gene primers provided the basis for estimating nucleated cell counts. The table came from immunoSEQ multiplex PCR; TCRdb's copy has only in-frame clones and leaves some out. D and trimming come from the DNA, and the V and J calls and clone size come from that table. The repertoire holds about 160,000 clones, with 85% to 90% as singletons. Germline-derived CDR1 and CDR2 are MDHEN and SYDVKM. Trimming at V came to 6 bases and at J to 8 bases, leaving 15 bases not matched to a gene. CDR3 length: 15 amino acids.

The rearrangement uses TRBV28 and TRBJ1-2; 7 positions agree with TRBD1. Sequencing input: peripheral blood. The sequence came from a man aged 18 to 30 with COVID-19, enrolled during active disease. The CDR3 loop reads CASRQSGYRGRGYTF. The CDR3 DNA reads TGTGCCAGCAGACAGTCCGGCTACAGGGGCAGGGGCTACACCTTC.